A single sample is the source of the 21 T cell receptor beta chains below, sequenced in a study of PD-L1 blockade in urothelial cancer. Assay used: immunoSEQ multiplex PCR; TCRdb lists only in-frame clones, some missing. The sample consists of 75,000 to 95,000 clones, 85% to 95% of them appearing once. Sequenced here: PBMCs, sampled around atezolizumab (anti-PD-L1) treatment. The receptors originated from a man aged 55 to 70 with urothelial cancer.

The chain couples TRBV28 to TRBJ2-2, with TRBD1 matching 7 bases. From germline, CDR1 is MDHEN and CDR2 SYDVKM. The CDR3 consists of 15 residues. V lost 5 bases to trimming and J lost 1 base; unmatched junction nucleotides: 4. In DNA form, the CDR3 reads TGTGCCAGCAGTGGACAGGTTATGAACACCGGGGAGCTGTTTTTT. Protein: CASSGQVMNTGELFF.

This chain joins TRBV2 and TRBJ2-7; no reliable D call. The V gene lost 3 bases and the J gene lost 0 bases, with 9 bases spanning the gap. This CDR3 comprises 14 residues. Germline assignment: CDR1 SNHLY and CDR2 FYNNEI. CDR3 coding DNA: TGTGCCAGCAGTGATCCTAGACCCTCCTACGAGCAGTACTTC. This codes for CASSDPRPSYEQYF. The full variable domain, in which reference TRBV2 and TRBJ2-7 provide the parts outside the CDR3, is EPEVTQTPSHQVTQMGQEVILRCVPISNHLYFYWYRQILGQKVEFLVSFYNNEISEKSEIFDDQFSVERPDGSNFTLKIRSTKLEDSAMYFCASSDPRPSYEQYFGPGTRLTVT.

V usage is TRBV10-3 and J usage is TRBJ2-3; 9 nucleotides match TRBD1. Trimming removed 5 bases from V and 0 bases from J; junction bases left unmatched: 6. The V gene's germline CDR1 is ENHRY and CDR2 SYGVKD. There are 16 residues in the CDR3. In DNA form, the CDR3 reads TGTGCCATCAGTACACAGACAGGGGGAAGCACAGATACGCAGTATTTT. This translates into CAISTQTGGSTDTQYF.

The CDR3 DNA is TGTGCCAGCAGTGAAGCGCGCTCCTATAATTCACCCCTCCACTTT. Its protein is CASSEARSYNSPLHF. The chain links TRBV2 to TRBJ1-6; no firm D call. This CDR3 contains 15 residues. Germline V gives CDR1 SNHLY, CDR2 FYNNEI. V lost 0 bases and J 0 bases, leaving 3 bases between the germline ends.

This clone appeared once. Other nucleotide sequences in the sample specify the same CDR3. The CDR3 protein is CASSVGQGTYEQYF. Written as DNA, the CDR3 is TGTGCCAGCAGCGTCGGGCAGGGGACCTACGAGCAGTACTTC. The chain couples TRBV9 to TRBJ2-7, with a possible D match to TRBD1 (6 bases). CDR1 and CDR2 (germline): SGDLS, YYNGEE. With 2 bases removed from V and 2 bases from J, the gap between germline ends came to 11 bases. The CDR3 length is 14 residues.

This clone was detected only once. This sequence joins TRBV7-2 and TRBJ1-1, with 10 bases matching TRBD1. J gave up 3 bases and V 0 bases, and 4 bases lay outside the gene matches. Per the germline V gene, CDR1 is SGHTA and CDR2 is FQGNSA. The CDR3 runs 16 residues. CDR3 sequence (DNA): TGTGCCAGCAGCTTAGCGGGACAGGGGTTTCACACTGAAGCTTTCTTT. Translated: CASSLAGQGFHTEAFF.

The chain has TRBV6-5 and TRBJ2-7; D is perhaps TRBD1 (5 bases). From germline, CDR1 is MNHEY and CDR2 SVGAGI. Trimming cost V 7 bases and J 5 bases, with 12 bases left between them. This CDR3 has 12 residues. CDR3 protein: CASIRPGNEQYF. In DNA form, the CDR3 reads TGTGCCAGCATCCGGCCAGGGAACGAGCAGTACTTC.

The chain uses TRBV18 and TRBJ2-7, with D possibly matching TRBD2 (5 bases). The CDR3 extends over 15 amino acids. Trimming removed 5 bases from V and 6 bases from J, with 20 bases in between. Germline V gene sequence: CDR1 KGHSH, CDR2 LQKENI. The CDR3 sequence: CASSLRASRRGEQYF. The CDR3 nucleotides are TGTGCCAGCTCATTACGGGCCTCCCGCCGGGGCGAGCAGTACTTC.

This clone was detected only once. The chain carries TRBV10-3 and TRBJ2-3, with 9 bases that match TRBD2. The CDR3 totals 15 residues. The germline gives CDR1 ENHRY, CDR2 SYGVKD. J gave up 6 bases and V 3 bases, and 7 bases lay outside the gene matches. As DNA, the CDR3 is TGTGCCATCAGTGATACTAGCGGGCCAGGGGATACGCAGTATTTT. Its translation is CAISDTSGPGDTQYF.

V gene TRBV28 combines with J gene TRBJ1-4; 9 bases map to TRBD1. Looked up from germline, CDR1 is MDHEN and CDR2 is SYDVKM. The CDR3 is 15 residues long. V shed 2 bases, J shed 7 bases, and the junction held 5 bases outside the gene matches. The CDR3 DNA reads as TGTGCCAGCAGTTTACTGGGACAGGGTGGTGAAAAACTGTTTTTT. It is translated as CASSLLGQGGEKLFF.

The chain couples TRBV5-4 to TRBJ1-2; D may be TRBD1 (6 bases). Trimming shortened V by 0 bases and J by 3 bases, and 18 bases separated the two germline ends. Germline V gene data show CDR1 as SGHNT and CDR2 as YYREEE (reference sequence). This CDR3 spans 17 amino acids. CDR3 amino acids: CASSLGGRGGGDYGYTF. DNA of the CDR3: TGTGCCAGCAGCTTGGGAGGCAGGGGTGGGGGGGACTATGGCTACACCTTC.

The rearrangement joins TRBV11-1 to TRBJ2-7; 9 positions agree with TRBD1. After removal of 6 bases from V and 3 bases from J, the junction contained 6 bases not matched to a gene. This CDR3 has 14 amino acids. In germline, CDR1 is SGHAT, CDR2 FQDESV (reference sequence). The CDR3 DNA is TGTGCCAGCAGATCGGGACAGGGTGACTACGAGCAGTACTTC. This translates into CASRSGQGDYEQYF.

The rearrangement links TRBV9 to TRBJ2-3, with 9 positions matching TRBD2. With V trimmed by 4 bases and J by 2 bases, 8 bases remained unmatched. The CDR3 has 16 residues. Germline CDR1 and CDR2: SGDLS and YYNGEE. The CDR3 sequence is CASSLGTSRDTDTQYF. Written as DNA, the CDR3 is TGTGCCAGCAGCTTAGGGACTAGCCGAGACACAGATACGCAGTATTTT.

The chain uses TRBV11-2 and TRBJ2-7; the D gene is possibly TRBD1 (5 bases). V dropped 6 bases and J dropped 3 bases, with 12 bases sitting between them. The CDR3 sequence is 13 residues long. Germline CDR1 SGHAT, CDR2 FQNNGV. The CDR3 reads CASSPTEDYEQYF. Here the CDR3 DNA reads TGTGCCAGCAGTCCGACAGAAGACTACGAGCAGTACTTC.

The chain joins TRBV19 to TRBJ2-7; TRBD2 matches 13 bases. The CDR3 is made up of 17 amino acids. The germline V gene encodes CDR1 LNHDA and CDR2 SQIVND (reference sequence). V trimming: 8 bases; J trimming: 0 bases; junction bases outside the gene matches: 10. CDR3 sequence: CASAGTSGVAGSYEQYF. CDR3 coding DNA: TGTGCCAGTGCCGGGACTAGCGGGGTTGCCGGCTCCTACGAGCAGTACTTC.

The chain is built from TRBV5-1 and TRBJ2-7; TRBD1 matches 7 bases. The CDR3 has 14 residues. Germline values: CDR1 SGHRS, CDR2 YFSETQ. V gave up 5 bases and J gave up 1 base; unmatched junction bases: 6. The CDR3 loop reads CASRRSGQSYEQYF. As DNA, the CDR3 is TGCGCCAGCAGGCGTTCGGGACAGTCCTACGAGCAGTACTTC.

The chain combines TRBV9 with TRBJ2-5; 12 nucleotides match TRBD2. Germline V gene data show CDR1 as SGDLS and CDR2 as YYNGEE. Germline trimming cut 4 bases from V and 2 bases from J; bases unmatched to any gene: 9. The length of the CDR3 is 17 residues. The CDR3 nucleotides read TGTGCCAGCAGCCCACGGACTAGCGGGACTGCACAAGAGACCCAGTACTTC. It codes for CASSPRTSGTAQETQYF.

This clone is a singleton in its sample. CDR3 sequence reads: CASSPPGQGNNEQFF. The CDR3 DNA follows: TGTGCCAGCAGCCCACCCGGGCAGGGCAACAATGAGCAGTTCTTC. The chain joins TRBV4-2 to TRBJ2-1; a possible D gene is TRBD1 (5 bases). The CDR3 is 15 amino acids. Per the germline V gene, CDR1 is LGHNA and CDR2 is YNFKEQ. Trimming took 4 bases from V and 5 from J, leaving 15 bases between them.

This chain connects TRBV19 to TRBJ2-7, with D tentatively TRBD2 (6 bases). V was shortened by 6 bases and J by 2 bases, with 23 bases between the two germline ends. The CDR3 loop spans 17 amino acids. Germline CDR1 is LNHDA and CDR2 is SQIVND (reference sequence). CDR3 loop: CASSQLGAGPNTYEQYF. The DNA of the CDR3 is TGTGCCAGTAGCCAGTTGGGTGCGGGACCCAATACCTACGAGCAGTACTTC.

The chain links TRBV4-2 to TRBJ1-2, with TRBD1 matching over 9 bases. V trimming: 1 base; J trimming: 0 bases; junction bases outside the gene matches: 3. CDR3 size: 16 residues. Germline lookup yields CDR1 LGHNA and CDR2 YNFKEQ. The CDR3 DNA sequence: TGTGCCAGCAGCCAAGCTGGGGACAGGGCTAACTATGGCTACACCTTC. Amino acid sequence: CASSQAGDRANYGYTF.

The rearrangement links TRBV4-1 to TRBJ1-4, with 8 bases fitting TRBD1. There are 13 residues in the CDR3. Germline V gene lookup returns CDR1 MGHRA and CDR2 YSYEKL. The junction had 2 bases not matched to a gene; V was cut back by 3 bases and J by 8 bases. The CDR3 here is CASSQDRVEKLFF. The CDR3 bases are TGCGCCAGCAGCCAGGACAGGGTGGAAAAACTGTTTTTT.